This entry lists 9 T cell receptor beta chains sequenced from one sample in a study of early T cells in non-severe SARS-CoV-2 infection. Each CDR3 protein gets one entry after TCRdb re-called the 5' RACE reads with MiXCR. Of around 78,000 distinct CDR3 sequences listed, around 9.1% are singletons. Sequences were derived from whole blood, sampled at baseline. The origin of the receptors is an adult who was a healthcare worker with PCR-confirmed SARS-CoV-2 infection or an uninfected control (not recorded which).

This clonotype has only a few counts. The V and J genes are TRBV6-2 or TRBV6-3 and TRBJ1-5; 8 bases fit TRBD1. This CDR3 is built from 14 residues. CDR1 is MNHEY and CDR2 is SVGEGT in the germline V gene. The ends lost 6 bases at V and 3 bases at J; junction bases unmatched: 4. In DNA form, the CDR3 reads TGTGCCAGCAGGCCGGACAGGGTCAATCAGCCCCAGCATTTT. It is translated as CASRPDRVNQPQHF.

This clonotype was counted a single time. This clone may be a read error of a much larger clone one base away. J is TRBJ1-5 and V is TRBV5-8; D is uncertain. This CDR3 comprises 14 residues. Germline loops: CDR1 SGHTS, CDR2 YDEGEE. V lost 2 bases and J lost 0, with 6 bases in between. The CDR3 here is CASSFWLSNQPQHF. For the CDR3, the DNA is TGTGCCAGCAGCTTCTGGCTTAGCAATCAGCCCCAGCATTTT. Variable domain in full (rest from reference TRBV5-8 and TRBJ1-5): EAGVTQSPTHLIKTRGQQATLRCSPISGHTSVYWYQQALGLGLQFLLWYDEGEERNRGNFPPRFSGRQFPNYSSELNVNALELEDSALYLCASSFWLSNQPQHFGDGTRLSIL.

The chain carries TRBV6-1 and TRBJ2-1; D remains unclear. The CDR3 covers 16 residues. V shed 5 bases and J shed 3 bases, with 17 bases lying between them. Germline CDR1 is MNHNS and CDR2 is SASEGT. The CDR3 nucleotides read TGTGCCAGCAGTACCTACACGTCTCGTCTCTACAATGAGCAGTTCTTC. Protein product: CASSTYTSRLYNEQFF.

This chain uses TRBV19 with TRBJ1-5; maybe TRBD1 (6 bases). From germline, CDR1 is LNHDA and CDR2 SQIVND (reference sequence). This CDR3 spans 16 amino acids. V shed 4 bases and J shed 7 bases, with 20 bases lying between them. DNA for the CDR3: TGTGCCAGTAGTACCCCGATGGGGGGCGGGTGGCAGCCCCAGCATTTT. This encodes CASSTPMGGGWQPQHF.

The chain joins TRBV9 to TRBJ2-1; 9 bases are a match to TRBD2. The V segment lost 0 bases and the J segment 0 bases; nucleotides outside the gene matches: 1. The germline V gene has CDR1 SGDLS and CDR2 YYNGEE. The CDR3 length is 16 residues. The CDR3 protein is CASSVVSGGSYNEQFF. The CDR3 nucleotides are TGTGCCAGCAGCGTAGTTAGCGGGGGCTCCTACAATGAGCAGTTCTTC. Using reference TRBV9 and TRBJ2-1 for the parts outside the CDR3, the full variable domain is DSGVTQTPKHLITATGQRVTLRCSPRSGDLSVYWYQQSLDQGLQFLIQYYNGEERAKGNILERFSAQQFPDLHSELNLSSLELGDSALYFCASSVVSGGSYNEQFFGPGTRLTVL.

The table lists this clonotype with a few counts. The chain carries TRBV5-1 and TRBJ1-5; the match to TRBD1 covers 9 bases. CDR3 size: 15 residues. Looked up from germline, CDR1 is SGHRS and CDR2 is YFSETQ. V lost 3 bases and J lost 2; bases outside the gene matches: 3. The CDR3 spells CASSWGQGGNQPQHF. Here the CDR3 DNA reads TGCGCCAGCAGCTGGGGACAGGGTGGCAATCAGCCCCAGCATTTT. Drawing the rest from reference TRBV5-1 and TRBJ1-5, the complete variable domain is KAGVTQTPRYLIKTRGQQVTLSCSPISGHRSVSWYQQTPGQGLQFLFEYFSETQRNKGNFPGRFSGRQFSNSRSEMNVSTLELGDSALYLCASSWGQGGNQPQHFGDGTRLSIL.

This clonotype was seen repeatedly, ten times or more. The J gene is TRBJ1-2, the V gene TRBV6-1; no clear D. The germline gives CDR1 MNHNS, CDR2 SASEGT. V was clipped by 4 bases and J by 7 bases, with 22 bases between them. The CDR3 length is 16 residues. The CDR3 DNA sequence: TGTGCCAGCAGTGGCCGGCCGCGGAGCAATGCGCGTGGCTACACCTTC. Amino acids: CASSGRPRSNARGYTF.

There are many counts of this clonotype. This chain joins TRBV6-5 and TRBJ1-5, with TRBD1 identical over 8 bases. The junction had 7 bases not matched to a gene; V was cut back by 6 bases and J by 9 bases. Germline CDR1 reads MNHEY; CDR2 reads SVGAGI. The CDR3 spans 13 residues. As DNA, the CDR3 is TGTGCCAGCAGCACGGACAGGGCGCGGCCCCAGCATTTT. Amino acids: CASSTDRARPQHF.

This clonotype was counted a few times. The chain has TRBV6-2 or TRBV6-3 and TRBJ1-5; perhaps TRBD1 as D (6 bases). This CDR3 has 13 amino acids. The V gene lost 5 bases and the J gene lost 4 bases, with 9 bases spanning the gap. CDR1 and CDR2 (germline): MNHEY, SVGEGT. CDR3 protein: CASSVQGNQPQHF. CDR3 nucleotide sequence: TGTGCCAGCAGTGTACAGGGAAATCAGCCCCAGCATTTT.